These 3 T cell receptor beta chains came from one sample sequenced in a study of blood T cell repertoires in COVID-19. Using immunoSEQ multiplex PCR, the repertoire was profiled, and TCRdb retains in-frame clones only, with some absent. The sample shows some 330,000 clones, 80% to 90% of them seen only once. Sequenced material: PBMCs or T cells enriched from blood (not recorded which). These receptors all come from a man aged 25 to 45 who had recovered from COVID-19.

Of note for this clone: The sample carries other DNA sequences with the same CDR3. This chain connects TRBV15 to TRBJ1-2; 10 positions agree with TRBD1. The CDR3 has 15 residues. V lost 1 base and J lost 3; bases outside the gene matches: 2. Per germline, CDR1 LNHNV and CDR2 YYDKDF (reference sequence). The CDR3 loop is CATSRGGTGDYGYTF. The CDR3 nucleotides are TGTGCCACCAGCAGAGGAGGGACAGGGGACTATGGCTACACCTTC. The entire variable domain, with the rest obtained from reference TRBV15 and TRBJ1-2, is as follows: DAMVIQNPRYQVTQFGKPVTLSCSQTLNHNVMYWYQQKSSQAPKLLFHYYDKDFNNEADTPDNFQSRRPNTSFCFLDIRSPGLGDTAMYLCATSRGGTGDYGYTFGSGTRLTVV.

The CDR3 DNA follows: TGTGCCAGCAGCCCTGGGGGCCGAAGTCAGCCCCAGCATTTT. Residues: CASSPGGRSQPQHF. This chain links TRBV11-2 with TRBJ1-5; tentative D call: TRBD1 (6 bases). CDR3 length: 14 amino acids. CDR1 and CDR2 from the germline V gene are SGHAT and FQNNGV. Trimming removed 5 bases at V and 6 bases at J, with 14 bases between.

This clone occurred once. The chain is built from TRBV2 and TRBJ2-2, with 7 bases fitting TRBD2. The V and J ends lost 7 bases and 3 bases, in that order; junction bases with no gene match: 5. This CDR3 region has 14 residues. Germline lookup yields CDR1 SNHLY and CDR2 FYNNEI. Here the CDR3 reads CASKSGVYTGELFF. CDR3 DNA: TGTGCCAGCAAGAGCGGGGTGTACACCGGGGAGCTGTTTTTT.